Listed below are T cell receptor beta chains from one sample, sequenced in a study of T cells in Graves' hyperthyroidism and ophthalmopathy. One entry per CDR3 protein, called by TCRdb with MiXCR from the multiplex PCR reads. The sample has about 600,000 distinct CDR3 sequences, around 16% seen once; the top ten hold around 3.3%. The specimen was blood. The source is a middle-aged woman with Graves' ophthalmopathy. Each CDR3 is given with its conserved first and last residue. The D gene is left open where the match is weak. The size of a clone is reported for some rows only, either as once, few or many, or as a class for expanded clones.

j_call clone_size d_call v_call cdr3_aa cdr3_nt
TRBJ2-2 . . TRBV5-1 CASSPILTGELFF TGCGCCAGCAGCCCTATTCTCACCGGGGAGCTGTTTTTT
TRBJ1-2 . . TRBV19 CASSPPDKDGYTF TGTGCCAGTAGTCCCCCCGATAAAGATGGCTACACCTTC
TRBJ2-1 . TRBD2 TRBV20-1 CSASPVLAGGTEQFF TGCAGTGCTTCCCCAGTCCTAGCGGGGGGTACTGAGCAGTTCTTC
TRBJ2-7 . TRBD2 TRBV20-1 CGARGLAGLAYEQYF TGCGGTGCTAGAGGACTAGCGGGCCTTGCCTACGAGCAGTACTTC
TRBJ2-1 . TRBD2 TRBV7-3 CASCLTLAGEGDEQFF TGTGCCAGCTGCTTAACGTTAGCGGGAGAGGGTGATGAGCAGTTCTTC
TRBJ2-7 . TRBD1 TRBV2 CASSAHGTGNEQYF TGTGCCAGCAGTGCCCACGGGACAGGGAACGAGCAGTACTTC
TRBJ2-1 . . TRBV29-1 CSASLGGYNEQFF TGCAGCGCATCCCTTGGAGGGTACAATGAGCAGTTCTTC
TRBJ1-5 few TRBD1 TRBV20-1 CSASRQGLNQPQHF TGCAGTGCTAGCCGACAGGGGCTCAATCAGCCCCAGCATTTT
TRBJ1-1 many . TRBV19 CASNLIGGNTEAFF TGTGCCAGTAATTTGATAGGCGGGAACACTGAAGCTTTCTTT
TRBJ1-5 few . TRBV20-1 CSARDGRDGQPQHF TGCAGTGCTAGAGATGGGAGGGATGGGCAGCCCCAGCATTTT
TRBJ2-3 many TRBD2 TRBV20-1 CSARGLAGSTDTQYF TGCAGTGCTAGAGGCCTAGCGGGAAGTACAGATACGCAGTATTTT
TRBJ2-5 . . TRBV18 CASSPPGPNLSPQETQYF TGTGCCAGCTCCCCACCGGGACCTAACCTCTCTCCTCAAGAGACCCAGTACTTC
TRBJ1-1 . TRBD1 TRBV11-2 CASSLRPGQDNTEAFF TGTGCCAGCAGCCTGAGACCGGGACAGGATAACACTGAAGCTTTCTTT
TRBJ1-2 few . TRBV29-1 CSAAPTLNYGYTF TGCAGCGCCGCACCGACACTTAACTATGGCTACACCTTC
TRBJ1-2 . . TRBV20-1 CSARNPGDYGYTF TGCAGTGCTAGAAATCCAGGGGACTATGGCTACACCTTC
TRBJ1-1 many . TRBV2 CASSDLGGNTEAFF TGTGCCAGCAGTGATCTTGGAGGGAACACTGAAGCTTTCTTT
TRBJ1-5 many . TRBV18 CASSPVAGTYSNQPQHF TGTGCCAGCTCACCTGTTGCAGGGACCTATAGCAATCAGCCCCAGCATTTT
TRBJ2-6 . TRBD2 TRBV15 CATSRRRLAGDSGANVLTF TGTGCCACCAGCAGACGGAGACTAGCGGGGGACTCTGGGGCAAACGTCCTGACTTTC
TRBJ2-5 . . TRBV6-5 CASSYRGLGGETQYF TGTGCCAGCAGTTACAGGGGACTCGGCGGGGAGACCCAGTACTTC
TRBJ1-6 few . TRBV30 CAWNGLGNSPLHF TGTGCCTGGAACGGGTTGGGAAATTCACCCCTCCACTTT
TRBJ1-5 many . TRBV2 CASSRSGSGNQPQHF TGTGCCAGCAGTCGATCAGGGTCGGGGAATCAGCCCCAGCATTTT
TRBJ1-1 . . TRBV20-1 CSASWDGRFAEAFF TGCAGTGCTTCATGGGATGGCAGGTTCGCTGAAGCTTTCTTT